This is a list of T cell receptor beta chains from one sample in a study of T cell changes during pregnancy in multiple sclerosis. The data were produced by immunoSEQ multiplex PCR, yet TCRdb's version contains in-frame clones alone and is incomplete. The sample carries roughly 90,000 clones, about 94% recorded once. This specimen consisted of peripheral blood, obtained in the third trimester of pregnancy. The source is a female donor with multiple sclerosis, enrolled in a pregnancy study. Each CDR3 is given with its conserved first and last residue. Each record gives: J gene, clone size, V gene, CDR3 protein. Clone size is shown for a subset of rows, as once, few, many or a class of expanded clone.

>TRBJ1-4|-|TRBV29-1
CSVFGTGKQANEKLFF
>TRBJ1-1|-|TRBV5-1
CASSLDRGVTEAFF
>TRBJ1-2|-|TRBV4-2
CASSTRDRGTHPTGYTF
>TRBJ2-1|-|TRBV5-1
CASSWGEEQFF
>TRBJ2-2|-|TRBV27
CASSRDTGELFF
>TRBJ2-1|-|TRBV4-3
CASSQDSGWGNEQFF
>TRBJ1-1|-|TRBV4-2
CASSRPDGEEAFF
>TRBJ2-5|once|TRBV18
CASSPLRTPNQETQYF
>TRBJ1-5|-|TRBV6-7
CASSYPRASGNWGRSNQPQHF
>TRBJ2-5|once|TRBV28
CASSRLAGQTQYF
>TRBJ2-2|-|TRBV7-6
CASSLREGLNTGELFF
>TRBJ2-7|-|TRBV7-2
CASSLDRVEQYF
>TRBJ2-7|-|TRBV11-2
CASSPTSPEQYF
>TRBJ2-5|-|TRBV4-1
CASSQAGLAFQETQYF
>TRBJ2-5|-|TRBV28
CASSHHRDSQGETQYF
>TRBJ1-4|-|TRBV5-1
CASSLMGQSNEKLFF
>TRBJ2-5|-|TRBV5-5
CASSPRTPGGETQYF
>TRBJ1-1|-|TRBV28
CASSLRLTGTVNTEAFF
>TRBJ2-3|-|TRBV7-2
CASSLALAGGPGDTQYF
>TRBJ2-6|-|TRBV5-6
CASSFLQGTGANVLTF
>TRBJ2-1|few|TRBV9
CASSEAGSSYNEQFF
>TRBJ2-1|once|TRBV27
CASRPGLRNYNEQFF
>TRBJ2-7|-|TRBV7-9
CASSLATYEQYF
>TRBJ1-1|-|TRBV5-1
CASSLRRGGTEAFF
>TRBJ1-5|-|TRBV2
CASRRQGLEPQHF
>TRBJ2-7|-|TRBV7-9
CASSEWDSSYEQYF
>TRBJ2-7|-|TRBV27
CASSSTGRYEQYF
>TRBJ2-3|-|TRBV11-3
CASSRTGYTDTQYF
>TRBJ1-1|-|TRBV5-6
CASSALSSGRDTEAFF
>TRBJ2-1|-|TRBV14
CASSQDEGDWRDEQFF
>TRBJ2-7|-|TRBV13
CASSLTMGGYEQYF
>TRBJ1-5|-|TRBV6-4
CASSVKGRDQPQHF
>TRBJ2-3|-|TRBV5-4
CASSLRSDTQYF
>TRBJ1-2|once|TRBV5-4
CASSRTGDSYGYTF
>TRBJ1-1|-|TRBV27
CASSLAGNTEAFF
>TRBJ1-4|-|TRBV5-6
CASSGWTGGNANEKLFF
>TRBJ2-1|-|TRBV9
CASSADSRQFF
>TRBJ2-5|-|TRBV12-5
CASGLGDSQETQYF
>TRBJ1-1|-|TRBV19
CASSSGESKFF
>TRBJ2-5|-|TRBV14
CASSHVQETQYF
>TRBJ1-4|-|TRBV20-1
CSANPGLKLFF